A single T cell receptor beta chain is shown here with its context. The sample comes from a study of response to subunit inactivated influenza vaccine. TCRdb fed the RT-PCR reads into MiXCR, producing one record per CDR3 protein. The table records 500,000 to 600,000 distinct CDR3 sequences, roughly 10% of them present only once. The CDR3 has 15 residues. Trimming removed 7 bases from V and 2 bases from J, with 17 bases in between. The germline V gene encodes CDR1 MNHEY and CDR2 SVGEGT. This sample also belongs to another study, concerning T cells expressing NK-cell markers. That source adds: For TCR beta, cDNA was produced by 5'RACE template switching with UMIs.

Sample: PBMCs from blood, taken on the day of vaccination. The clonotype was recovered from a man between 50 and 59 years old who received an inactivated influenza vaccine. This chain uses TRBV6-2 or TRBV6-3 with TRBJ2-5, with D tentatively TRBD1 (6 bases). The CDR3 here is CASTKQDSLQETQYF. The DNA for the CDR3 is TGTGCCAGCACCAAGCAGGACAGCCTACAAGAGACCCAGTACTTC.